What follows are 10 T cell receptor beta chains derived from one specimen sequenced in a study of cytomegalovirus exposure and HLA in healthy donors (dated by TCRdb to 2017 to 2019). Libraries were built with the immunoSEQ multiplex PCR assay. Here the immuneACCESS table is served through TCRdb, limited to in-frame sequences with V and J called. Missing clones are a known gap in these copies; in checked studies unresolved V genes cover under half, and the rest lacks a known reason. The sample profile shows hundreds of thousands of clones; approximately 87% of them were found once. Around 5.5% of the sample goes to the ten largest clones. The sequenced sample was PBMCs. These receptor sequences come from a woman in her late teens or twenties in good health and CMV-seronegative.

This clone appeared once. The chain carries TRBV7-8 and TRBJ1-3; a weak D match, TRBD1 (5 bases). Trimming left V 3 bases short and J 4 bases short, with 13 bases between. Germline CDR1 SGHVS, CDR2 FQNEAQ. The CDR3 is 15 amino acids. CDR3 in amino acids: CASSLTVSGGNTIYF. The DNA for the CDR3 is TGTGCCAGCAGCTTGACAGTCTCCGGAGGAAACACCATATATTTT.

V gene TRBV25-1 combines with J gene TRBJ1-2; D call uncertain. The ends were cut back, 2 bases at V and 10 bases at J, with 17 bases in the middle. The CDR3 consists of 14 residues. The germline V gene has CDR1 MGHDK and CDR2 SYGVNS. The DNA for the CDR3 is TGTGCCAGCAGTGAACCCGGGATCTCTATGGACTACACCTTC. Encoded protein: CASSEPGISMDYTF.

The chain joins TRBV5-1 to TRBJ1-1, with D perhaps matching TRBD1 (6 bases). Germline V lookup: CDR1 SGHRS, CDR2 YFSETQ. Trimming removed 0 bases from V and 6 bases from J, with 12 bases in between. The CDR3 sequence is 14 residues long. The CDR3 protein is CASSLVAGASEAFF. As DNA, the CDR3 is TGCGCCAGCAGCTTGGTGGCAGGGGCGTCTGAAGCTTTCTTT. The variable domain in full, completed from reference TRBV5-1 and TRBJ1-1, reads KAGVTQTPRYLIKTRGQQVTLSCSPISGHRSVSWYQQTPGQGLQFLFEYFSETQRNKGNFPGRFSGRQFSNSRSEMNVSTLELGDSALYLCASSLVAGASEAFFGQGTRLTVV.

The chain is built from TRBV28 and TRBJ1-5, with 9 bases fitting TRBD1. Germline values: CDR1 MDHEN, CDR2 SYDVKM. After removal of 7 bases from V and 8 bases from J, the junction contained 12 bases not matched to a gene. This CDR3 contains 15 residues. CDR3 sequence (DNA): TGTGCCAGCACCGCGACCGGGACAGGGAATAAGCCCCAGCATTTT. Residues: CASTATGTGNKPQHF.

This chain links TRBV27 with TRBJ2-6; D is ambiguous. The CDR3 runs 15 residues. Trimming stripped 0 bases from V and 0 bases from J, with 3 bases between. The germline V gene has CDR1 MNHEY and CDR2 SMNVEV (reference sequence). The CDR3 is CASSLSGSGANVLTF. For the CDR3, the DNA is TGTGCCAGCAGTTTATCCGGCTCTGGGGCCAACGTCCTGACTTTC.

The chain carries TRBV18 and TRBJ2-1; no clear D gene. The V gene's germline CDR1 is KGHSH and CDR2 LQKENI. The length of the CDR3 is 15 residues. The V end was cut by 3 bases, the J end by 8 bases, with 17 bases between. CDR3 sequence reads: CASSPATVKRDEQFF. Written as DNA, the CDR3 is TGTGCCAGCTCACCGGCGACGGTGAAAAGGGATGAGCAGTTCTTC. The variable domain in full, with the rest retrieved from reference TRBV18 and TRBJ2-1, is NAGVMQNPRHLVRRRGQEARLRCSPMKGHSHVYWYRQLPEEGLKFMVYLQKENIIDESGMPKERFSAEFPKEGPSILRIQQVVRGDSAAYFCASSPATVKRDEQFFGPGTRLTVL.

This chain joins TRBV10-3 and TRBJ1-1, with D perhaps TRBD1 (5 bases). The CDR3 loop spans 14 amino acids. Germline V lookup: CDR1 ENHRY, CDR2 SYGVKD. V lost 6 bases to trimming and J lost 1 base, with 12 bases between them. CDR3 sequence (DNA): TGTGCCATCAGGGGAGTGGGGCGGAACACTGAAGCTTTCTTT. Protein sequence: CAIRGVGRNTEAFF.

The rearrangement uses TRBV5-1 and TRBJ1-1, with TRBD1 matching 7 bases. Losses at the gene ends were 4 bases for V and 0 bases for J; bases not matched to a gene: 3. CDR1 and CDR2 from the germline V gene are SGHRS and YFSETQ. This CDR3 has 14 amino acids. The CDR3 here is CASSLTGMNTEAFF. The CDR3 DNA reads TGCGCCAGCAGCCTGACAGGGATGAACACTGAAGCTTTCTTT.

The CDR3 region has the DNA TGCGCCAGCAGCCCCGGGGCCACAGATACGCAGTATTTT. Translation gives CASSPGATDTQYF. The chain couples TRBV5-1 to TRBJ2-3; the D gene could be TRBD1 or TRBD2 (5 bases each). Between the trimmed V and J ends, which lost 4 bases and 2 bases, there was a span of 8 bases. The CDR3 sequence is 13 residues long. Germline V CDR1 and CDR2: SGHRS, YFSETQ.

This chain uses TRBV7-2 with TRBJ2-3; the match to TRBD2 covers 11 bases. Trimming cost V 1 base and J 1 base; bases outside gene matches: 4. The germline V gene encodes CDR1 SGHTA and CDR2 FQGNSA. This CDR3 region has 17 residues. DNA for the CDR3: TGTGCCAGCAGCTTAGTGGGGACTAGCGGAGGCACAGATACGCAGTATTTT. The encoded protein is CASSLVGTSGGTDTQYF.